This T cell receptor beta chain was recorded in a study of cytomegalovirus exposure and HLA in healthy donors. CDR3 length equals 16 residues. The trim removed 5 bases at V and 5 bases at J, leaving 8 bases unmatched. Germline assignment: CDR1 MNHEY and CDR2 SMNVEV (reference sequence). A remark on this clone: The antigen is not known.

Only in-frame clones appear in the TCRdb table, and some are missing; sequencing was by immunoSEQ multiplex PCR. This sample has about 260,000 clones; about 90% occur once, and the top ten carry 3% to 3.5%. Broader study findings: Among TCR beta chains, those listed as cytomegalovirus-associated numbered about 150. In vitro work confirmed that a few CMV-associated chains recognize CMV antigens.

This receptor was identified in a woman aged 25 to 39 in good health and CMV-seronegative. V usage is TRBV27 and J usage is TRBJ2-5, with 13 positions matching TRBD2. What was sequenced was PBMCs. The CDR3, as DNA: TGTGCCAGCAGTCCAGGACTAGCGGGAGCGGGGGAGACCCAGTACTTC. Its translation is CASSPGLAGAGETQYF.